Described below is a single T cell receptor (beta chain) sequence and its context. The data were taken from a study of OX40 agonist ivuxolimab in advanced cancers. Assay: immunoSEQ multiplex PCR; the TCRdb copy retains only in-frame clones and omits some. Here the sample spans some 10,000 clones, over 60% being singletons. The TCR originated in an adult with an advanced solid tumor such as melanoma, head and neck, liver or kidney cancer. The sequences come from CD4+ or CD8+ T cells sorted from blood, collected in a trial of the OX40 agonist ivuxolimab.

The DNA for the CDR3 is TGTGCCAGCAGTGGGACTAGCACCGGGGAGCTGTTTTTT. Translation gives CASSGTSTGELFF. J is TRBJ2-2 and V is TRBV6-4; 7 bases fit TRBD2. V trimming: 4 bases; J trimming: 4 bases; junction bases outside the gene matches: 0. This CDR3 comprises 13 residues. Germline V gene sequence: CDR1 MRHNA, CDR2 SNTAGT.